This T cell receptor beta chain was identified in a study of T-cell memory formation after mild COVID-19. TCRdb redid the calling of the 5' RACE reads with MiXCR, one entry per CDR3 protein. In the table there are about 90,000 distinct CDR3 sequences, around 15% of which are singletons. Germline V gives CDR1 SGHNT, CDR2 YENEEA. This CDR3 comprises 11 residues. With 3 bases removed from V and 7 bases from J, the gap between germline ends came to 3 bases. The sequencing input was PBMCs or a T cell subset sorted from them (not recorded which). This clonotype was obtained from a man aged 18 to 35 who had mild COVID-19 (a few samples of this study predate the infection). Cell type and time point are not known. V gene TRBV11-3 combines with J gene TRBJ2-2; D not resolved. The CDR3 protein is CASSFDGELFF. In DNA, the CDR3 is TGTGCCAGCAGCTTTGACGGGGAGCTGTTTTTT.